This TCR beta chain was sequenced during a study of post-analysis software for immune sequencing data. V shed 5 bases and J 11 bases; nucleotides not matched to a gene: 8. Germline V lookup: CDR1 MNHEY, CDR2 SVGAGI. This CDR3 comprises 12 residues. The authors incorporated unique molecular identifiers into the TCR beta cDNA libraries. From the PCR reads, TCRdb called clonotypes with MiXCR, one entry per CDR3 protein. The sample yields hundreds of thousands of distinct CDR3 sequences, around 64% seen once. This clonotype has just a few counts. As yet, its antigen is unknown. General study results and limits: Five or six TRBV segments, TRBV5-6, TRBV5-1 and TRBV20-1 among them, were found more frequent in patients than controls.

The chain uses TRBV6-5 and TRBJ2-5, with 7 bases fitting TRBD2. The sample consisted of blood. The sequence came from a girl aged 2 to 10 with multiple sclerosis. CDR3 protein: CASSTPREEQYF. CDR3 coding DNA: TGTGCCAGCAGTACCCCTCGGGAGGAGCAGTACTTC.